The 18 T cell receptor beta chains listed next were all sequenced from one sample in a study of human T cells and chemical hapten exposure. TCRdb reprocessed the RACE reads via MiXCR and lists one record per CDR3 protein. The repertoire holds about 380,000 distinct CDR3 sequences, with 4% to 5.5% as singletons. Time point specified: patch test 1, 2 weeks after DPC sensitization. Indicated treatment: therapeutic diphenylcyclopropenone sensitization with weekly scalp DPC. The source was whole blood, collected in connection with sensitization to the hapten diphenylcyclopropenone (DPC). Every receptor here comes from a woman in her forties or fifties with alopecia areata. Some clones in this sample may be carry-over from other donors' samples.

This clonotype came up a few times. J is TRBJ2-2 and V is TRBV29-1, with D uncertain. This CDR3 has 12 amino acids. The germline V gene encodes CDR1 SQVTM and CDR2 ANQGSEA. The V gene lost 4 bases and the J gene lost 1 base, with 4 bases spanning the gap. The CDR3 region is CSVGQNTGELFF. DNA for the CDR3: TGCAGCGTTGGTCAGAACACCGGGGAGCTGTTTTTT.

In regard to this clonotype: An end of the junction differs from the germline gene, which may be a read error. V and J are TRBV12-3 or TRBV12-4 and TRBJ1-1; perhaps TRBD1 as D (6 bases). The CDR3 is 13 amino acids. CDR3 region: CASKIGQFPYWVF. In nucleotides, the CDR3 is TGTGCCAGCAAAATTGGACAGTTTCCCTATTGGGTCTTT.

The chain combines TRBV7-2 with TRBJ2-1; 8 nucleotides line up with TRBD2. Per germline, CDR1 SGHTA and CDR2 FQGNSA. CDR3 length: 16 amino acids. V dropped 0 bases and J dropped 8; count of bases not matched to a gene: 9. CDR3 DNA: TGTGCCAGCAGCTTAGCAGGGACTAGAATCAACTATGAGCAGTTCTTC. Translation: CASSLAGTRINYEQFF.

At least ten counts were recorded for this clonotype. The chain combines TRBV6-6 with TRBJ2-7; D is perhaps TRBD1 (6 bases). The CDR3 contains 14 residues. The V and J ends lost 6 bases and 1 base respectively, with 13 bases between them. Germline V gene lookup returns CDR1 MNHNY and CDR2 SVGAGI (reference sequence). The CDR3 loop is CASRKGTGSYEQYF. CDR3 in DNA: TGTGCCAGCAGAAAAGGCACAGGGTCCTACGAGCAGTACTTC.

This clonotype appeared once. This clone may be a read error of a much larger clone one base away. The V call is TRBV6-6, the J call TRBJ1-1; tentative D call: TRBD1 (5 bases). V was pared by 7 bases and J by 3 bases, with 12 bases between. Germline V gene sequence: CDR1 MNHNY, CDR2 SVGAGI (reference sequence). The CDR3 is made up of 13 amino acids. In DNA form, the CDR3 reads TGTGCCAGCAATCCGGGGGTAGACACTGAAGCTTTCTTT. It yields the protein CASNPGVDTEAFF.

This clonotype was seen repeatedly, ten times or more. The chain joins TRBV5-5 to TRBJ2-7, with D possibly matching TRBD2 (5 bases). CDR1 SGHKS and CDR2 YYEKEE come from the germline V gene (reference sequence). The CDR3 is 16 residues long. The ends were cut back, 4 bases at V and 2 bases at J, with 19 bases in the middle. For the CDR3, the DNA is TGTGCCAGCAGCCCCCTCGACTACCCTGCTACCTACGAGCAGTACTTC. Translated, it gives CASSPLDYPATYEQYF. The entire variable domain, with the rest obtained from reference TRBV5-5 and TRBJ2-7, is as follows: DAGVTQSPTHLIKTRGQQVTLRCSPISGHKSVSWYQQVLGQGPQFIFQYYEKEERGRGNFPDRFSARQFPNYSSELNVNALLLGDSALYLCASSPLDYPATYEQYFGPGTRLTVT.

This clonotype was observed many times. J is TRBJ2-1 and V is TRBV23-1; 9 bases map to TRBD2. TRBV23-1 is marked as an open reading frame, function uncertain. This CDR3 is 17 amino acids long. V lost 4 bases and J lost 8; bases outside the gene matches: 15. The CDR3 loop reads CASSPRGSGSVMDEQFF. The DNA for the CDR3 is TGCGCCAGCAGTCCCCGGGGTAGCGGGAGTGTTATGGATGAGCAGTTCTTC.

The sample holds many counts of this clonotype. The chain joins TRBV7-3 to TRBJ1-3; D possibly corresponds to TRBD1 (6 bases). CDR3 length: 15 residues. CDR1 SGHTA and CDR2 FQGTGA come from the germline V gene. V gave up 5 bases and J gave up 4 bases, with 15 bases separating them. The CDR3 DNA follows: TGTGCCAGCAGCCCTGGCTCAGGGGACGGAAACACCATATATTTT. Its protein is CASSPGSGDGNTIYF.

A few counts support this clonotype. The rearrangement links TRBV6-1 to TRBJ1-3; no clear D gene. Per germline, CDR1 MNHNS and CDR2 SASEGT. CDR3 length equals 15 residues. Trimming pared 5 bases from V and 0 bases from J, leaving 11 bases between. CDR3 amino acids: CASSPARTSGNTIYF. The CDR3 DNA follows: TGTGCCAGCAGTCCGGCCAGGACCTCTGGAAACACCATATATTTT.

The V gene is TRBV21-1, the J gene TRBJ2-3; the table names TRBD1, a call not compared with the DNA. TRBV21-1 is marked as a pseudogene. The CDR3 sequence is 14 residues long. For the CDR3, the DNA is TGTGCCAGCAGCAACGGGAGAGCGCCCCATACGCAGTATTTT. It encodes CASSNGRAPHTQYF.

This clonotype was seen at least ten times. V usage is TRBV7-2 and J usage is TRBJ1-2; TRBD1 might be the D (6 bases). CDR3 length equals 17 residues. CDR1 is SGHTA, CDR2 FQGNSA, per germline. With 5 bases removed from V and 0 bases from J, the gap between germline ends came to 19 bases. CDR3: CASSPAVWGPANYGYTF. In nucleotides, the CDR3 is TGTGCCAGCAGCCCCGCGGTTTGGGGGCCGGCTAACTATGGCTACACCTTC.

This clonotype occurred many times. The CDR3 sequence is CASLGGMVYGYTF. DNA of the CDR3: TGTGCCAGTCTAGGGGGCATGGTCTATGGCTACACCTTC. This chain uses TRBV28 with TRBJ1-2; 7 nucleotides align to TRBD1. There are 13 residues in the CDR3. In germline, CDR1 is MDHEN, CDR2 SYDVKM. After removal of 9 bases from V and 4 bases from J, the junction contained 8 bases not matched to a gene.

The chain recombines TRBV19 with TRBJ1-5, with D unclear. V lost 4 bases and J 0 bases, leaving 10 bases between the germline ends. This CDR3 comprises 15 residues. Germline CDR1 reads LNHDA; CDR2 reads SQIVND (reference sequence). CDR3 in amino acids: CASSRSQHSNQPQHF. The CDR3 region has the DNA TGTGCCAGTAGTAGGTCCCAACATAGCAATCAGCCCCAGCATTTT.

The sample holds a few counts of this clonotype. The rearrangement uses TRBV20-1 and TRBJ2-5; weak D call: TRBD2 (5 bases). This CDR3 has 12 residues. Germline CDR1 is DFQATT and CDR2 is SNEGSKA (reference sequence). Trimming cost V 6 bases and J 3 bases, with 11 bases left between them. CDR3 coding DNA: TGCAGTGCCGGAGCGGCGGAAGAGACCCAGTACTTC. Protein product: CSAGAAEETQYF.

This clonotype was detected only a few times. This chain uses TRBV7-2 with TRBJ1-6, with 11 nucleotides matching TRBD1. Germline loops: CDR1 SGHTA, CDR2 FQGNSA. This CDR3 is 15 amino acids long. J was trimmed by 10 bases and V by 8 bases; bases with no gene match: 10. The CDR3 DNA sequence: TGTGCCAGCCAAGGGACAGGGGGTGTGAGATCACCCCTCCACTTT. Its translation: CASQGTGGVRSPLHF.

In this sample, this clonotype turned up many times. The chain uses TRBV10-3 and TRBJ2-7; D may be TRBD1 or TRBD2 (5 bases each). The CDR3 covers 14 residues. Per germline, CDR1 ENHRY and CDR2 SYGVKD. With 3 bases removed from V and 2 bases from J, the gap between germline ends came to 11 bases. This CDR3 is CAISEEGSTYEQYF. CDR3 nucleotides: TGTGCCATCAGTGAAGAGGGGTCAACCTACGAGCAGTACTTC.

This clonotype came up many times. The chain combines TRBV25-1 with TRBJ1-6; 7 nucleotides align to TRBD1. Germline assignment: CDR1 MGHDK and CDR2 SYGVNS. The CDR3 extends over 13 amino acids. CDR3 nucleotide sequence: TGTTCTACCGCAGGGGGACATAATTCACCCCTCCACTTT. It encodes CSTAGGHNSPLHF. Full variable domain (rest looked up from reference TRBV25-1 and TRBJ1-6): EADIYQTPRYLVIGTGKKITLECSQTMGHDKMYWYQQDPGMELHLIHYSYGVNSTEKGDLSSESTVSRIRTEHFPLTLESARPSHTSQYLCSTAGGHNSPLHFGNGTRLTVT.

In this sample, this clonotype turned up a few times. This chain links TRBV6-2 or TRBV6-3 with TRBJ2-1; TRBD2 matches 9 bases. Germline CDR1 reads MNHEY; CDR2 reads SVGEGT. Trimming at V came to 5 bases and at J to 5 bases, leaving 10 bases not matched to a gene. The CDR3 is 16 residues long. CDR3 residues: CASSLLRTSVDNEQFF. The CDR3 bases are TGTGCCAGCAGTCTCCTCCGGACTAGCGTGGACAATGAGCAGTTCTTC.